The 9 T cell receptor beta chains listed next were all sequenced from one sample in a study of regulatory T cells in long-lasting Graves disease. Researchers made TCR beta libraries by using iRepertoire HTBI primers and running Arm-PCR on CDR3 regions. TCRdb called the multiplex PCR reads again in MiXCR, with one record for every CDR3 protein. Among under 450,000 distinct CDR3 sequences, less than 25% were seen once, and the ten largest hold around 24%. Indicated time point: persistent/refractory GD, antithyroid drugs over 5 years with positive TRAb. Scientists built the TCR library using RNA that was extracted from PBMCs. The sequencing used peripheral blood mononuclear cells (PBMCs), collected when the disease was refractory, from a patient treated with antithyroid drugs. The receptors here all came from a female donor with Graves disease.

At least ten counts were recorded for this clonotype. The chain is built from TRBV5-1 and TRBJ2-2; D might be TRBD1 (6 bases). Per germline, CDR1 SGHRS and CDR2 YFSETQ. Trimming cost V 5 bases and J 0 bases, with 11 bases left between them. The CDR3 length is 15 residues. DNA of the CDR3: TGCGCCAGCAGGACAGGCCCCGCGAACACCGGGGAGCTGTTTTTT. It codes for CASRTGPANTGELFF.

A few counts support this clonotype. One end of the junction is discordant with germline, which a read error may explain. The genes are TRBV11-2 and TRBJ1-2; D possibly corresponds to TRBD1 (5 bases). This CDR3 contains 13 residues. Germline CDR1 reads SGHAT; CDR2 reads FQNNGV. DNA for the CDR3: TGTGCCAGCAACTTAGGATCCGGGGGAGGCTACACCTTC. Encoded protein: CASNLGSGGGYTF.

The CDR3: CSAQGGSGRSDTQYF. As DNA, the CDR3 is TGCAGTGCCCAAGGGGGGAGCGGGAGGTCAGATACGCAGTATTTT. The chain recombines TRBV20-1 with TRBJ2-3, with 9 bases fitting TRBD2. This CDR3 has 15 amino acids. After removal of 6 bases from V and 4 bases from J, the junction contained 11 bases not matched to a gene. CDR1 DFQATT and CDR2 SNEGSKA come from the germline V gene (reference sequence).

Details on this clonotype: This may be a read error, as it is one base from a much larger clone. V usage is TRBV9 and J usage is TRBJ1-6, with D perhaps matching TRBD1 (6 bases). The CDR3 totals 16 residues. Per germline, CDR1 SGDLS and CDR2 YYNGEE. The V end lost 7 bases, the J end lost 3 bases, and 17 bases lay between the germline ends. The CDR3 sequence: CASGQDLRGYNSPLHF. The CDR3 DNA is TGTGCCAGCGGCCAAGACCTCAGGGGCTATAATTCACCCCTCCACTTT.

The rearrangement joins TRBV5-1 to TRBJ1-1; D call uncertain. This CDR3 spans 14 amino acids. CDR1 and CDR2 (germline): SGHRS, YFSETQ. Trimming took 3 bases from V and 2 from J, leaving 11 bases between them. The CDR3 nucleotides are TGCGCCAGCAGCTCGGCCGCCCGAAACACTGAAGCTTTCTTT. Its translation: CASSSAARNTEAFF.

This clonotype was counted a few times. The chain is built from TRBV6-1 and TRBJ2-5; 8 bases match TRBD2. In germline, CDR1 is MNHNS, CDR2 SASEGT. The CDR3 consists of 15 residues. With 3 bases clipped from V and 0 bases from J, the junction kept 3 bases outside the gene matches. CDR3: CASSDRAGDQETQYF. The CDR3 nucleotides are TGTGCCAGCAGTGACCGAGCGGGAGACCAAGAGACCCAGTACTTC.

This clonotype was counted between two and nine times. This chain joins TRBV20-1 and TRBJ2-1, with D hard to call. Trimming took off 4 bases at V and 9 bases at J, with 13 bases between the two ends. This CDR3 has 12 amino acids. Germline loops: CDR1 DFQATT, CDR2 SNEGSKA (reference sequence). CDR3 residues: CSATAVEREQFF. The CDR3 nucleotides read TGCAGTGCTACTGCCGTGGAACGTGAGCAGTTCTTC.

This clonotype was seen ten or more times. CDR3 region: CASSEMIGVSTEAFF. The CDR3 nucleotides are TGTGCCAGCAGTGAAATGATCGGGGTTAGCACTGAAGCTTTCTTT. V is TRBV2 and J is TRBJ1-1, with no clear D. Germline-derived CDR1 and CDR2 are SNHLY and FYNNEI. The CDR3 covers 15 residues. V was pared by 2 bases and J by 4 bases, with 14 bases between.

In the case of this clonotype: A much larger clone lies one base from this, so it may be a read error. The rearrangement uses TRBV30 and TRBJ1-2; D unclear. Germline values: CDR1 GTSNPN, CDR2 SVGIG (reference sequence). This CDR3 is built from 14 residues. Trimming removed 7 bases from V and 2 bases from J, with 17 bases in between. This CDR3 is CASCGGTPNYGYTF. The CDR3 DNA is TGTGCCTCGTGTGGTGGAACCCCCAACTATGGCTACACCTTC.